The entry below describes one T cell receptor beta chain. The sample belongs to a study of blood T cell repertoires in COVID-19. As for the study in general: COVID-19 samples, acute and convalescent, were from the United States, Italy and Spain. In each case, the material was cDNA or gDNA derived from T cells, B-cell-depleted T cells, or PBMCs.

Using immunoSEQ multiplex PCR, the repertoire was profiled, and TCRdb retains in-frame clones only, with some absent. The sample holds approximately 200,000 clones, roughly 90% seen once. This receptor was obtained from an older man with acute or convalescent COVID-19. Specimen: peripheral blood.

The CDR3 sequence is CASSESFWLYGYTF. DNA for the CDR3: TGTGCCAGCAGTGAGAGTTTTTGGTTGTATGGCTACACCTTC. This chain links TRBV6-1 with TRBJ1-2; D uncertain. This CDR3 spans 14 amino acids. Looked up from germline, CDR1 is MNHNS and CDR2 is SASEGT. V gave up 3 bases and J gave up 5 bases, with 13 bases separating them.